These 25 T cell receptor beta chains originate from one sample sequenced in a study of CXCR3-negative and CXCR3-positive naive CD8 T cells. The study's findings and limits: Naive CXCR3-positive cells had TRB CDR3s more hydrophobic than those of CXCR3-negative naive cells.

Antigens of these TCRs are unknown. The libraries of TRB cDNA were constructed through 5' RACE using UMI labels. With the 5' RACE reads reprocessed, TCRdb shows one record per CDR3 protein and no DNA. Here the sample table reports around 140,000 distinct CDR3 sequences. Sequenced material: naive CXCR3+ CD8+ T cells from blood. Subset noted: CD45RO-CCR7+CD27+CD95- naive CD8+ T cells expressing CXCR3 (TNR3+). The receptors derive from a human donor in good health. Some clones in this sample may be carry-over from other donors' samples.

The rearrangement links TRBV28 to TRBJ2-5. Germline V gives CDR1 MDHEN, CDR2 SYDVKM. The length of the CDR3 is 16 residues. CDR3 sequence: CASSPTLAYGAETQYF.

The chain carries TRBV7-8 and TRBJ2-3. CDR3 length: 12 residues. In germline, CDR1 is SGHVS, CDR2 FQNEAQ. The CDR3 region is CASSSTTDTQYF.

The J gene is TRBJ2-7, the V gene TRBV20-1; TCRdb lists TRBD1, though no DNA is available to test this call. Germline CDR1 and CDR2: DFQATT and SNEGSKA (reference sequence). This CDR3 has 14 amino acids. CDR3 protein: CSARAMDRGFEQYF.

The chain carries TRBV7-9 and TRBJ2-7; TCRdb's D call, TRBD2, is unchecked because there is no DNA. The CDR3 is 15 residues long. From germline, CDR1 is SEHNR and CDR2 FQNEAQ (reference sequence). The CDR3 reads CASSFLAGGSYEQYF.

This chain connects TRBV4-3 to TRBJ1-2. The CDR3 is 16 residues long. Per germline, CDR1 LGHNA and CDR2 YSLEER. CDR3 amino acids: CASSQEIGTRTLGYTF.

CDR3 sequence: CASNRLNTGELFF. The gene calls are TRBV9 and TRBJ2-2; the TRBD2 assignment by TCRdb is unverifiable without DNA. CDR1 is SGDLS and CDR2 is YYNGEE in the germline V gene. This CDR3 has 13 residues. Full variable domain (missing parts from reference TRBV9 and TRBJ2-2): DSGVTQTPKHLITATGQRVTLRCSPRSGDLSVYWYQQSLDQGLQFLIQYYNGEERAKGNILERFSAQQFPDLHSELNLSSLELGDSALYFCASNRLNTGELFFGEGSRLTVL.

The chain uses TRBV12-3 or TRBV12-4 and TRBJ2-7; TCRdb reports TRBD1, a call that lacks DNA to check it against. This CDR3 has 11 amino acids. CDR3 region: CASGDSYEQYF.

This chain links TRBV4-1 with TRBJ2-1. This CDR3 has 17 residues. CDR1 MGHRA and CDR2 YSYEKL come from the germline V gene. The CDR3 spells CASSQEVDSAYYNEQFF.

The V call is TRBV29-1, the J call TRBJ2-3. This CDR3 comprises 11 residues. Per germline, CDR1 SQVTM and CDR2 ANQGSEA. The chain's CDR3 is CSARGTDTQYF.

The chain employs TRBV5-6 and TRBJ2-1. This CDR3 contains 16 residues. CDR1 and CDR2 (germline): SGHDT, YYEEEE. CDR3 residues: CASSSDSAVEYNEQFF.

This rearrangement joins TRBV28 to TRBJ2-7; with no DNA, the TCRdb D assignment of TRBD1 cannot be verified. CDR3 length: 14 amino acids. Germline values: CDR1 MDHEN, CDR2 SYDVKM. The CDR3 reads CASSLPDRPYEQYF.

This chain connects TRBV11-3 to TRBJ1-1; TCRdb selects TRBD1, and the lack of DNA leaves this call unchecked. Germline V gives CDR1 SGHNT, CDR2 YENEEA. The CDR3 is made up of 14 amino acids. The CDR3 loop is CASSPGTGNTEAFF.

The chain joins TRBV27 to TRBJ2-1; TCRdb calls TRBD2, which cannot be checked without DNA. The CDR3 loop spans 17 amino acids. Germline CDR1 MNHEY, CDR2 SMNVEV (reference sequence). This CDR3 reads CASTPIAGVLFHNEQFF.

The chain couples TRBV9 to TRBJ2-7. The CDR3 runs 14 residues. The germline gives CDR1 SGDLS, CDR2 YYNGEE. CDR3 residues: CASSAKITPYEQYF.

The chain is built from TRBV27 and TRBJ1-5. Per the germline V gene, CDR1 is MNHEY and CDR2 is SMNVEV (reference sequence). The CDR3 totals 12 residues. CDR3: CASKGSNQPQHF.

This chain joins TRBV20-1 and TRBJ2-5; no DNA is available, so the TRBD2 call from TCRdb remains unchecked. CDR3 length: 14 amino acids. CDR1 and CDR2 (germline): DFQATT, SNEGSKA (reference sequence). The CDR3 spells CSARVLAGEETQYF.

The CDR3 protein is CATSAGTPRSYEQYF. This chain joins TRBV15 and TRBJ2-7; without DNA, the TCRdb call of TRBD1 cannot be checked. This CDR3 comprises 15 residues. Germline V gives CDR1 LNHNV, CDR2 YYDKDF (reference sequence).

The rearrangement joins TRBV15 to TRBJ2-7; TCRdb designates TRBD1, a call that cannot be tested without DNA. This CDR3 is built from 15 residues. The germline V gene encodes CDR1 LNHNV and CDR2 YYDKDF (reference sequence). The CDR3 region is CATSREEGGPYEQYF.

CDR3 residues: CSVGGQGVEQYF. The chain employs TRBV29-1 and TRBJ2-7; TCRdb picks TRBD1, but there is no DNA to check that call. Germline V gene sequence: CDR1 SQVTM, CDR2 ANQGSEA. The CDR3 spans 12 residues.

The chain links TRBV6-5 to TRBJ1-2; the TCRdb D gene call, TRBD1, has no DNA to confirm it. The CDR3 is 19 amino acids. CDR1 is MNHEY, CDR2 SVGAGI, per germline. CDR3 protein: CASSYSFSLPPRVGYGYTF.

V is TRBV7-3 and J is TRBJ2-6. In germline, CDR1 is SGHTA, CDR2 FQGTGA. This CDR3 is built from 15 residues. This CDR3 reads CASSLTVSGANVLTF.

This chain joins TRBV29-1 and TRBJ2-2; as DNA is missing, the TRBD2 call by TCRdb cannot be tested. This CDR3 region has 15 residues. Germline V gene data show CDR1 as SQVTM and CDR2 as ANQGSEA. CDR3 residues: CSVSPSGGETGELFF.

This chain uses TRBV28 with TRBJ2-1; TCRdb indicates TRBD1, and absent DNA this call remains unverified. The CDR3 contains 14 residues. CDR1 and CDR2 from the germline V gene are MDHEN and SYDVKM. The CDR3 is CASSPELSRWEQFF.

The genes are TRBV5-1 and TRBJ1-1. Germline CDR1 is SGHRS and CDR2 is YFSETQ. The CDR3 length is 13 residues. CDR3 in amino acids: CASSGTMNTEAFF.

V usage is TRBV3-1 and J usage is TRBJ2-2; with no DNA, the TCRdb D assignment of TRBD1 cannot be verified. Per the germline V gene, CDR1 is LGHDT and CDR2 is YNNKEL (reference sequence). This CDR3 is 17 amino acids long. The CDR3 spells CASSQDWGRTYTGELFF.